These 10 T cell receptor beta chains share one sample of origin, sequenced in a study of molecular identifiers for immune sequencing clone quantification. TCRdb re-called the PCR reads through MiXCR, storing one row per CDR3 protein. The sample has over 35,000 distinct CDR3 sequences; roughly 22% are singletons. Sequenced input: naive CD8+ T cells from blood, with Jurkat cell RNA spiked in. Specified subset: FACS-sorted CD8+CD4-CCR7+CD45RA+ naive T cells. Every receptor here comes from a human donor in good health. Some libraries in this study had Jurkat cell RNA spiked in.

This clonotype was seen ten or more times. The chain joins TRBV5-1 to TRBJ2-7; 15 bases align to TRBD2. V was clipped by 0 bases and J by 0 bases; unmatched bases: 7. The CDR3 runs to 19 residues. The germline V gene encodes CDR1 SGHRS and CDR2 YFSETQ. The CDR3 region is CASSLGPGLAGGFSYEQYF. The CDR3 coding sequence is TGCGCCAGCAGCTTGGGCCCGGGACTAGCGGGAGGCTTCTCCTACGAGCAGTACTTC.

This clonotype was recorded many times. This sequence joins TRBV12-5 and TRBJ2-1, with 11 bases that match TRBD1. Germline V gene lookup returns CDR1 LGHNT and CDR2 FRNRAP. This CDR3 contains 16 residues. With V trimmed by 7 bases and J by 4 bases, 9 bases remained unmatched. CDR3 region: CASALSRDRGYNEQFF. As DNA, the CDR3 is TGTGCTAGTGCCCTCTCCCGGGACAGGGGGTACAATGAGCAGTTCTTC.

Note on this clonotype: A junction boundary mismatches the germline segment, possibly from a read error. The chain combines TRBV20-1 with TRBJ1-5, with D perhaps TRBD1 (6 bases). Germline values: CDR1 DFQATT, CDR2 SNEGSKA (reference sequence). The CDR3 contains 16 residues. The CDR3 DNA follows: TGCAGTGCTAGAGCCCCCAGGGGATATAGCAGTCAGCCCCAGCATTTT. Translating it yields CSARAPRGYSSQPQHF.

The rearrangement uses TRBV6-5 and TRBJ2-2, with a tentative D call TRBD1 (6 bases). CDR3 length: 14 amino acids. Trimming pared 6 bases from V and 1 base from J, leaving 9 bases between. Looked up from germline, CDR1 is MNHEY and CDR2 is SVGAGI. CDR3 nucleotides: TGTGCCAGCAGCACGGGACAGAACACCGGGGAGCTGTTTTTT. Its protein is CASSTGQNTGELFF.

Points on this clonotype: The junction departs from the called germline gene at one end, perhaps through a read error. The chain joins TRBV4-3 to TRBJ2-5; D may be TRBD2 (5 bases). The CDR3 is 17 amino acids. Germline loops: CDR1 LGHNA, CDR2 YSLEER. The CDR3 nucleotides are TGCGCCGGCAGCCAAGATGGCAGTAAAGAGGGCCCAGAGACCCAGTACTTC. The encoded protein is CAGSQDGSKEGPETQYF.

The chain has TRBV4-3 and TRBJ2-1, with 7 bases lining up with TRBD1. This CDR3 comprises 15 residues. Per germline, CDR1 LGHNA and CDR2 YSLEER. Trimming removed 4 bases from V and 1 base from J; junction bases left unmatched: 4. The CDR3 DNA sequence: TGCGCCAGCAGCCCGGGACAGCTGTCCTACAATGAGCAGTTCTTC. As protein: CASSPGQLSYNEQFF.

The chain combines TRBV27 with TRBJ2-7; TRBD2 matches at 7 bases. V was clipped by 6 bases and J by 3 bases; unmatched bases: 8. The CDR3 has 14 residues. Germline CDR1 and CDR2: MNHEY and SMNVEV (reference sequence). The CDR3 bases are TGTGCCAGCAGAGCTAGCGGAAGGTTCTACGAGCAGTACTTC. Translation gives CASRASGRFYEQYF.

CDR3 loop: CASSVPGSYNEQFF. The CDR3 bases are TGTGCCAGCAGTGTCCCAGGGTCCTACAATGAGCAGTTCTTC. The genes are TRBV7-9 and TRBJ2-1; TRBD1 is a possible D gene (5 bases). Germline V lookup: CDR1 SEHNR, CDR2 FQNEAQ (reference sequence). This CDR3 spans 14 amino acids. The V and J ends lost 6 bases and 1 base respectively, with 10 bases between them.

This clonotype was counted a single time. A junction end diverges from the germline sequence, so it may reflect a read error. This chain joins TRBV4-1 and TRBJ1-2; 11 bases line up with TRBD1. Germline CDR1 reads MGHRA; CDR2 reads YSYEKL. This CDR3 comprises 17 residues. The CDR3 DNA is TGCTCCAGCAGCCAAGCCCATTTGGGACAGGGGGTCTATGGCTACACCTTC. Amino acid sequence: CSSSQAHLGQGVYGYTF.

This clonotype was picked up many times. This chain connects TRBV6-6 to TRBJ2-3, with D possibly TRBD1 on 6 matching bases. The CDR3 spans 15 residues. The germline V and J ends were trimmed by 2 bases and 2 bases, with 11 bases remaining between them. The germline gives CDR1 MNHNY, CDR2 SVGAGI (reference sequence). CDR3 sequence: CASSYVGHITDTQYF. The CDR3 DNA sequence: TGTGCCAGCAGTTACGTGGGACATATCACAGATACGCAGTATTTT.